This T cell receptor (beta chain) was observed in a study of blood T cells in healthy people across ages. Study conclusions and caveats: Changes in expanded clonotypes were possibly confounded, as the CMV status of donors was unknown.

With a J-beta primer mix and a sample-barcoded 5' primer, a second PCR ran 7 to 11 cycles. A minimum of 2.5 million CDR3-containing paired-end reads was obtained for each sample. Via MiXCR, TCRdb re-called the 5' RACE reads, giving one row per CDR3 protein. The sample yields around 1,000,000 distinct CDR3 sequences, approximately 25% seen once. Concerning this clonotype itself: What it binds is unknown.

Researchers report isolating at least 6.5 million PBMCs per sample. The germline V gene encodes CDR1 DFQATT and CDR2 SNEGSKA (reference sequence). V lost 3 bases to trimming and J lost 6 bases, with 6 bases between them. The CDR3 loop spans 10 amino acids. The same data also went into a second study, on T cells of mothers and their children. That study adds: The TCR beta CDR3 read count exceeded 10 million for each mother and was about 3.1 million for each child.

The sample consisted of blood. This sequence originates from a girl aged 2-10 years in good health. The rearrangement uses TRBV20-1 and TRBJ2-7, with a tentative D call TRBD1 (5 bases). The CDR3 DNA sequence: TGCAGTGCTAGGCAGGGCGAGCAGTACTTC. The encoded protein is CSARQGEQYF.